A single sample is the source of the 20 T cell receptor beta chains below, sequenced in a study of siplizumab effects on memory and regulatory T cells. TCRdb keeps only in-frame clones here, not all; method: immunoSEQ multiplex PCR. The sample holds over 85,000 clones, over 85% seen once. Source material: non-Treg CD4+ T cells sorted from blood. These receptors all stem from a human donor in good health.

The chain combines TRBV5-4 with TRBJ2-3; D might be TRBD2 (8 bases). The V and J ends lost 4 bases and 4 bases respectively, with 16 bases between them. Germline V gene lookup returns CDR1 SGHNT and CDR2 YYREEE (reference sequence). The CDR3 runs to 15 residues. CDR3 in amino acids: CASSPGGQGADTQYF. The CDR3 DNA is TGTGCCAGCAGCCCGGGGGGGCAGGGGGCAGATACGCAGTATTTT.

The V gene is TRBV10-3, the J gene TRBJ1-2, with D uncertain. Germline assignment: CDR1 ENHRY and CDR2 SYGVKD. Trimming removed 11 bases at V and 6 bases at J, with 16 bases between. This CDR3 region has 12 residues. CDR3: CASRELQDGYTF. In DNA form, the CDR3 reads TGTGCCTCAAGAGAGTTGCAGGATGGCTACACCTTC.

This clone was recorded only once. This chain joins TRBV9 and TRBJ1-1, with a tentative D call TRBD1 (5 bases). Germline assignment: CDR1 SGDLS and CDR2 YYNGEE. V shed 2 bases and J shed 5 bases, with 10 bases lying between them. CDR3 length equals 13 residues. CDR3 DNA: TGTGCCAGCAGCGTGAGAGGGGATACTGAAGCTTTCTTT. Its translation is CASSVRGDTEAFF.

The chain employs TRBV2 and TRBJ1-1, with no clear D. The CDR3 is 13 residues long. V was clipped by 8 bases and J by 1 base, with 11 bases between them. The germline gives CDR1 SNHLY, CDR2 FYNNEI. The CDR3 is CASRGFENTEAFF. The CDR3 coding sequence is TGTGCCAGCCGTGGGTTTGAGAACACTGAAGCTTTCTTT.

The rearrangement uses TRBV14 and TRBJ2-1; 8 bases fit TRBD2. V dropped 5 bases and J dropped 4; count of bases not matched to a gene: 7. This CDR3 comprises 15 residues. Germline CDR1 reads SGHDN; CDR2 reads FVKESK. CDR3 DNA sequence: TGTGCCAGCAGCGGCAGCGGGAGTCGGTACAATGAGCAGTTCTTC. The encoded protein is CASSGSGSRYNEQFF.

This clone was observed a single time. The chain joins TRBV5-1 to TRBJ1-1; D gene uncertain. V dropped 0 bases and J dropped 5 bases, with 14 bases sitting between them. This CDR3 contains 15 residues. In germline, CDR1 is SGHRS, CDR2 YFSETQ. DNA for the CDR3: TGCGCCAGCAGCTTGGAATCCTCAGGAGGGACTGAAGCTTTCTTT. As protein: CASSLESSGGTEAFF.

J is TRBJ2-2 and V is TRBV5-1; TRBD1 matches at 10 bases. Trimming removed 3 bases from V and 0 bases from J; junction bases left unmatched: 2. The CDR3 has 16 residues. Per the germline V gene, CDR1 is SGHRS and CDR2 is YFSETQ. CDR3 region: CASSWGTGANTGELFF. The CDR3, as DNA: TGCGCCAGCAGCTGGGGGACAGGGGCGAACACCGGGGAGCTGTTTTTT. Together with reference TRBV5-1 and TRBJ2-2, the CDR3 gives the full variable domain: KAGVTQTPRYLIKTRGQQVTLSCSPISGHRSVSWYQQTPGQGLQFLFEYFSETQRNKGNFPGRFSGRQFSNSRSEMNVSTLELGDSALYLCASSWGTGANTGELFFGEGSRLTVL.

V is TRBV12-5 and J is TRBJ2-1; D might be TRBD2 (6 bases). V was shortened by 1 base and J by 4 bases, with 23 bases between the two germline ends. This CDR3 has 19 amino acids. Germline CDR1 reads LGHNT; CDR2 reads FRNRAP. The CDR3 is CASGLAGFWGEVGYNEQFF. DNA of the CDR3: TGTGCTAGTGGTTTGGCAGGGTTTTGGGGGGAAGTGGGGTACAATGAGCAGTTCTTC.

The genes are TRBV27 and TRBJ1-2; 8 bases map to TRBD1. There are 14 residues in the CDR3. In germline, CDR1 is MNHEY, CDR2 SMNVEV (reference sequence). V was pared by 5 bases and J by 1 base, with 3 bases of the junction left unmatched. CDR3 coding DNA: TGTGCCAGCAGTCAACAGGGGGATAACTATGGCTACACCTTC. It codes for CASSQQGDNYGYTF.

The V call is TRBV14, the J call TRBJ2-1, with 10 bases that match TRBD2. From germline, CDR1 is SGHDN and CDR2 FVKESK. The CDR3 runs 20 residues. J gave up 5 bases and V 0 bases, and 16 bases lay outside the gene matches. CDR3 loop: CASSQEKKDGLAGDHNEQFF. The CDR3 DNA reads TGTGCCAGCAGCCAAGAAAAAAAAGATGGCCTAGCGGGGGATCACAATGAGCAGTTCTTC.

V usage is TRBV14 and J usage is TRBJ2-7; D might be TRBD1 (5 bases). V was clipped by 1 base and J by 3 bases, with 7 bases between them. The germline CDR1 and CDR2 sequences are SGHDN and FVKESK. The CDR3 has 13 residues. This CDR3 is CASSQARGYEQYF. CDR3 sequence (DNA): TGTGCCAGCAGCCAAGCAAGGGGCTACGAGCAGTACTTC.

The CDR3 region is CASSSGRTSGNTIYF. In DNA form, the CDR3 reads TGTGCCAGCAGCTCCGGAAGGACCTCTGGAAACACCATATATTTT. The chain joins TRBV9 to TRBJ1-3; no definite D call. The CDR3 is 15 residues long. Germline CDR1 is SGDLS and CDR2 is YYNGEE. Trimming cost V 4 bases and J 0 bases, with 11 bases left between them.

V and J are TRBV29-1 and TRBJ2-5; TRBD2 is a possible D gene (5 bases). Germline V CDR1 and CDR2: SQVTM, ANQGSEA. CDR3 size: 13 residues. Trimming removed 2 bases from V and 5 bases from J, with 12 bases in between. CDR3 amino acids: CSVERLPGETQYF. CDR3 in DNA: TGCAGCGTTGAACGACTACCCGGCGAGACCCAGTACTTC.

This clone was seen more than once but under ten times. This chain links TRBV27 with TRBJ1-1, with 7 nucleotides matching TRBD1. This CDR3 is built from 15 residues. Germline V gene sequence: CDR1 MNHEY, CDR2 SMNVEV (reference sequence). Trimming at V came to 1 base and at J to 4 bases, leaving 6 bases not matched to a gene. The CDR3 loop is CASSLYPTGITEAFF. CDR3 DNA: TGTGCCAGCAGTTTATACCCGACAGGGATCACTGAAGCTTTCTTT.

This rearrangement joins TRBV12-5 to TRBJ1-4; weak D call: TRBD1 (5 bases). The CDR3 runs to 14 residues. Germline values: CDR1 LGHNT, CDR2 FRNRAP. Trimming took 5 bases from V and 13 from J, leaving 20 bases between them. This chain's CDR3 is CASGGGPLRVGLFF. CDR3 DNA sequence: TGTGCTAGTGGTGGGGGACCCTTAAGGGTTGGACTGTTTTTT.

This clone appeared once. The genes are TRBV20-1 and TRBJ2-7; D uncertain. V was cut by 3 bases and J by 5 bases, with 8 bases left in between. This CDR3 has 11 amino acids. Germline V gene data show CDR1 as DFQATT and CDR2 as SNEGSKA (reference sequence). This chain's CDR3 is CSARNNNEQYF. As DNA, the CDR3 is TGCAGTGCTAGGAACAATAACGAGCAGTACTTC.

Here the CDR3 reads CASRRGAQETQYF. In nucleotides, the CDR3 is TGTGCCAGTAGGCGGGGGGCGCAAGAGACCCAGTACTTC. V gene TRBV19 combines with J gene TRBJ2-5, with 8 bases lining up with TRBD2. The CDR3 has 13 amino acids. V was pared by 6 bases and J by 2 bases, with 2 bases of the junction left unmatched. From germline, CDR1 is LNHDA and CDR2 SQIVND (reference sequence).

The chain recombines TRBV18 with TRBJ2-7; D possibly corresponds to TRBD2 (8 bases). The CDR3 consists of 15 residues. The germline V and J ends were trimmed by 6 bases and 7 bases, with 22 bases remaining between them. Germline assignment: CDR1 KGHSH and CDR2 LQKENI. The CDR3 sequence: CASSPLRGDRGEQYF. The CDR3 DNA follows: TGTGCCAGCTCCCCTTTGCGGGGGGACAGAGGAGAGCAGTACTTC. Full variable domain (remainder filled in from reference TRBV18 and TRBJ2-7): NAGVMQNPRHLVRRRGQEARLRCSPMKGHSHVYWYRQLPEEGLKFMVYLQKENIIDESGMPKERFSAEFPKEGPSILRIQQVVRGDSAAYFCASSPLRGDRGEQYFGPGTRLTVT.

As DNA, the CDR3 is TGTGCCAGCAGCGCGGGACCGGAGGGCTGGTACTTC. Protein sequence: CASSAGPEGWYF. The genes are TRBV7-6 and TRBJ2-7; a weak D match, TRBD2 (6 bases). CDR3 length equals 12 residues. Germline loops: CDR1 SGHVS, CDR2 FNYEAQ. Trimming left V 5 bases short and J 12 bases short, with 17 bases between.

J is TRBJ2-7 and V is TRBV5-8, with 9 bases fitting TRBD2. The V and J ends lost 2 bases and 3 bases, in that order; junction bases with no gene match: 6. From germline, CDR1 is SGHTS and CDR2 YDEGEE. CDR3 length equals 15 residues. In DNA, the CDR3 is TGTGCCAGCAGCTTTTTGGGACTAGCCTACTACGAGCAGTACTTC. Translating gives CASSFLGLAYYEQYF.